Below, 9 T cell receptor beta chains from the same sample are listed, as sequenced in a study of human T cells and chemical hapten exposure. TCRdb passed the RACE reads through MiXCR, listing each CDR3 protein once. The sample records roughly 97,000 distinct CDR3 sequences, 25% to 30% being singletons. The time point: patch test 3, about 24 weeks after DPC sensitization. Treatment of the sample: therapeutic diphenylcyclopropenone sensitization with weekly scalp DPC. The sample in question was whole blood, obtained in connection with sensitization to the hapten diphenylcyclopropenone (DPC). The source of these receptors is a man between 40 and 49 years old with alopecia areata. Some clones in this sample may be carry-over from other donors' samples.

The CDR3 region has the DNA TGTGCCAGCAGCTTAAAAGGGGCCTACACAGATACGCAGTATTTT. Translating gives CASSLKGAYTDTQYF. V and J are TRBV7-6 and TRBJ2-3, with TRBD1 as a possible D gene (5 bases). Germline V gene sequence: CDR1 SGHVS, CDR2 FNYEAQ. The CDR3 has 15 amino acids. The V gene lost 2 bases and the J gene lost 2 bases, with 11 bases spanning the gap. Complete variable domain (other parts from reference TRBV7-6 and TRBJ2-3): GAGVSQSPRYKVTKRGQDVALRCDPISGHVSLYWYRQALGQGPEFLTYFNYEAQQDKSGLPNDRFSAERPEGSISTLTIQRTEQRDSAMYRCASSLKGAYTDTQYFGPGTRLTVL.

The chain recombines TRBV7-9 with TRBJ1-4; 9 bases align to TRBD1. Trimming removed 4 bases from V and 3 bases from J; junction bases left unmatched: 9. This CDR3 is 17 amino acids long. Germline V lookup: CDR1 SEHNR, CDR2 FQNEAQ (reference sequence). The CDR3 DNA is TGTGCCAGCAGCTCAGGACAGGGGAGGTCGGCTAATGAAAAACTGTTTTTT. It specifies CASSSGQGRSANEKLFF.

The chain combines TRBV10-3 with TRBJ2-5; 11 nucleotides match TRBD1. Germline V gene lookup returns CDR1 ENHRY and CDR2 SYGVKD. The CDR3 totals 14 residues. V lost 6 bases to trimming and J lost 5 bases; unmatched junction nucleotides: 5. CDR3 amino acids: CAISGQGAFETQYF. The CDR3 nucleotides are TGTGCCATCAGCGGACAGGGGGCTTTTGAGACCCAGTACTTC.

This clonotype was counted only a few times. The CDR3 spells CSAPLGGYQGGYTF. The CDR3 DNA follows: TGCAGTGCCCCACTAGGGGGGTACCAAGGTGGCTACACCTTC. This chain links TRBV20-1 with TRBJ1-2, with TRBD1 as a possible D gene (6 bases). CDR1 DFQATT and CDR2 SNEGSKA come from the germline V gene (reference sequence). Trimming shortened V by 6 bases and J by 7 bases, and 21 bases separated the two germline ends. The length of the CDR3 is 14 residues.

The rearrangement joins TRBV20-1 to TRBJ1-6; D unresolved. Germline CDR1 is DFQATT and CDR2 is SNEGSKA (reference sequence). V was cut by 6 bases and J by 11 bases, with 20 bases left in between. The CDR3 loop spans 14 amino acids. CDR3 nucleotide sequence: TGCAGTGCCCGACGGGCCCCACCATCCACACCCCTCCACTTT. This sequence encodes CSARRAPPSTPLHF.

This clonotype turned up a few times. The V gene is TRBV28, the J gene TRBJ1-5; D remains unclear. The CDR3 length is 12 residues. The V gene lost 7 bases and the J gene lost 1 base, with 5 bases spanning the gap. Germline lookup yields CDR1 MDHEN and CDR2 SYDVKM. The CDR3 DNA follows: TGTGCCAGCAAGGGAAGCAATCAGCCCCAGCATTTT. Translation: CASKGSNQPQHF.

J is TRBJ2-3 and V is TRBV27; D call uncertain. Trimming left V 5 bases short and J 2 bases short, with 8 bases between. This CDR3 spans 13 amino acids. Germline V gene data show CDR1 as MNHEY and CDR2 as SMNVEV (reference sequence). The CDR3 coding sequence is TGTGCCAGCAGTGCTCAATACACAGATACGCAGTATTTT. It is translated as CASSAQYTDTQYF.

V usage is TRBV11-1 and J usage is TRBJ2-7, with D possibly being TRBD1 (8 bases). CDR1 SGHAT and CDR2 FQDESV come from the germline V gene (reference sequence). V lost 2 bases and J lost 3, with 14 bases in between. This CDR3 is 15 amino acids long. The CDR3: CASSLSGTGNYEQYF. CDR3 in DNA: TGTGCCAGCAGCTTAAGCGGGACAGGAAACTACGAGCAGTACTTC.

This clonotype was recorded at least ten times. A much larger clone is a single base away; this may be a read error. The V gene is TRBV12-3 or TRBV12-4, the J gene TRBJ1-1; D is possibly TRBD1 (5 bases). V dropped 4 bases and J dropped 7 bases, with 10 bases sitting between them. The length of the CDR3 is 12 residues. CDR3 residues: CASSCLGGEAFF. The CDR3 nucleotides are TGTGCCAGCAGTTGTCTGGGGGGTGAAGCTTTCTTT.